This paragraph covers one TCR beta chain sequence. The antigen is unknown. This entry belongs to a study of blood T cells in healthy people across ages. Findings of the study overall: Per-million-T-cell TCR beta diversity fell roughly linearly with age.

Germline CDR1 MGHDK, CDR2 SYGVNS. The CDR3 length is 14 residues. V was cut by 8 bases and J by 8 bases, with 16 bases left in between. A second PCR of roughly 7 to 11 cycles used a sample-barcoded 5' primer and a J-beta primer mix. TCRdb reprocessed the 5' RACE reads with MiXCR, giving one entry per CDR3 protein. The sample yields 1.5 million to 2 million distinct CDR3 sequences, about 49% seen once. Sequences were obtained from blood. The source of this sequence is a woman in her 40s in good health. This chain joins TRBV25-1 and TRBJ1-6, with D perhaps TRBD1 (5 bases). The CDR3 sequence: CASGLTAEHSPLHF. The CDR3 DNA sequence: TGTGCCAGCGGGCTGACAGCGGAACATTCACCCCTCCACTTT. Variable domain in full (rest from reference TRBV25-1 and TRBJ1-6): EADIYQTPRYLVIGTGKKITLECSQTMGHDKMYWYQQDPGMELHLIHYSYGVNSTEKGDLSSESTVSRIRTEHFPLTLESARPSHTSQYLCASGLTAEHSPLHFGNGTRLTVT.